These 31 T cell receptor beta chains share one sample of origin, sequenced in a study of blood T cell repertoires in COVID-19. Assay: immunoSEQ multiplex PCR; the TCRdb copy retains only in-frame clones and omits some. The table records a few hundred thousand clones, roughly 90% of them present only once. Sequencing used PBMCs or T cells enriched from blood (not recorded which). All receptors derive from a woman aged 25 to 39 who had recovered from COVID-19.

The chain is built from TRBV12-3 or TRBV12-4 and TRBJ2-5, with a weak D call TRBD1 (6 bases). CDR3 size: 12 residues. V was clipped by 6 bases and J by 9 bases, with 14 bases between them. CDR3 DNA: TGTGCCAGCAGCTCAGGGGATTGGGCCCAGTACTTC. Its translation is CASSSGDWAQYF.

The chain has TRBV19 and TRBJ1-2; 8 nucleotides agree with TRBD1. Germline CDR1 is LNHDA and CDR2 is SQIVND (reference sequence). This CDR3 has 13 amino acids. J was trimmed by 2 bases and V by 6 bases; bases with no gene match: 2. The CDR3 loop reads CASRGQGNYGYTF. The CDR3 region has the DNA TGTGCCAGTAGAGGACAGGGCAACTATGGCTACACCTTC.

The rearrangement joins TRBV18 to TRBJ1-1; no definite D call. Per germline, CDR1 KGHSH and CDR2 LQKENI. The CDR3 loop spans 14 amino acids. V lost 3 bases and J lost 1, with 9 bases in between. CDR3 in amino acids: CASSPATGNTEAFF. Here the CDR3 DNA reads TGTGCCAGCTCACCCGCGACGGGGAACACTGAAGCTTTCTTT.

With regard to this clone: Germline and junction disagree at one end, which may indicate a read error. The chain is built from TRBV12-3 or TRBV12-4 and TRBJ1-2; tentative D call: TRBD1 (6 bases). This CDR3 contains 11 residues. CDR3 amino acids: CASSLRDIEDF. The CDR3 nucleotides read TGTGCCAGCAGTCTCCGGGACATTGAAGACTTC.

This clone appeared once. The rearrangement uses TRBV18 and TRBJ1-2, with 12 positions matching TRBD1. After removal of 0 bases from V and 3 bases from J, the junction contained 5 bases not matched to a gene. The germline V gene has CDR1 KGHSH and CDR2 LQKENI. This CDR3 is 17 amino acids long. CDR3 sequence: CASSPPRGTGGDYGYTF. The CDR3 DNA follows: TGTGCCAGCTCACCACCGCGGGGGACAGGGGGCGACTATGGCTACACCTTC.

The chain uses TRBV28 and TRBJ2-7; 7 bases map to TRBD1. V lost 2 bases to trimming and J lost 0 bases; unmatched junction nucleotides: 13. CDR1 is MDHEN, CDR2 SYDVKM, per germline. There are 18 residues in the CDR3. CDR3 sequence reads: CASSLEWDKGQSSYEQYF. CDR3 sequence (DNA): TGTGCCAGCAGTTTAGAGTGGGACAAGGGACAGAGCTCCTACGAGCAGTACTTC.

The chain uses TRBV6-2 or TRBV6-3 and TRBJ1-1; 11 nucleotides agree with TRBD1. Germline V gene lookup returns CDR1 MNHEY and CDR2 SVGEGT. V lost 3 bases, J lost 0 bases, and 9 bases stayed unmatched. The CDR3 length is 18 residues. CDR3 DNA: TGTGCCAGCAGTTATTCGGACAGGGGGCTGGGGATGAACACTGAAGCTTTCTTT. It encodes CASSYSDRGLGMNTEAFF.

This sequence joins TRBV9 and TRBJ2-5, with 7 bases fitting TRBD2. V was clipped by 4 bases and J by 2 bases; unmatched bases: 11. Germline V gene data show CDR1 as SGDLS and CDR2 as YYNGEE. The CDR3 consists of 16 residues. The CDR3 nucleotides are TGTGCCAGCAGCCCCCAGGGCGGGGGTGGGCAAGAGACCCAGTACTTC. Protein product: CASSPQGGGGQETQYF.

J is TRBJ1-1 and V is TRBV7-9, with 7 bases matching TRBD1. The J segment lost 7 bases and the V segment lost 5 bases, leaving 1 base of the junction unmatched. Germline V lookup: CDR1 SEHNR, CDR2 FQNEAQ (reference sequence). The CDR3 consists of 11 residues. The CDR3 DNA sequence: TGTGCCAGCAGCAGGGACAGTGAAGCTTTCTTT. Its protein is CASSRDSEAFF.

CDR3 sequence reads: CASSPDRGRRGIAFF. The CDR3 region has the DNA TGTGCCAGCAGCCCGGACAGGGGGCGGCGGGGGATAGCTTTCTTT. The chain joins TRBV3-1 (or the pseudogene TRBV3-2) to TRBJ1-1; 11 nucleotides agree with TRBD1. The CDR3 spans 15 residues. The germline V gene encodes CDR1 LGHDT and CDR2 YNNKEL (reference sequence). The J segment lost 10 bases and the V segment lost 4 bases, leaving 11 bases of the junction unmatched.

The chain uses TRBV5-6 and TRBJ2-1, with TRBD2 matching over 11 bases. The junction had 4 bases not matched to a gene; V was cut back by 5 bases and J by 3 bases. This CDR3 spans 15 amino acids. Per germline, CDR1 SGHDT and CDR2 YYEEEE. The CDR3 DNA reads TGTGCCAGCAGGCCGGGACTAGCGGACTACAATGAGCAGTTCTTC. This sequence encodes CASRPGLADYNEQFF.

This chain joins TRBV5-1 and TRBJ2-1; 8 bases line up with TRBD1. V lost 3 bases, J lost 4 bases, and 6 bases stayed unmatched. The CDR3 is 15 residues long. Germline V gives CDR1 SGHRS, CDR2 YFSETQ. In DNA, the CDR3 is TGCGCCAGCAGCTCCCCGACAGGGGTATACAATGAGCAGTTCTTC. Residues: CASSSPTGVYNEQFF.

This clone was detected once. The chain recombines TRBV19 with TRBJ1-2; D is undetermined. V gave up 3 bases and J gave up 7 bases, with 18 bases separating them. Per the germline V gene, CDR1 is LNHDA and CDR2 is SQIVND (reference sequence). This CDR3 has 15 amino acids. The CDR3 nucleotides are TGTGCCAGTAGTATGTTAGTCGGTGGCGGCTCTGGCTACACCTTC. Encoded protein: CASSMLVGGGSGYTF.

This clone occurred a few times. The chain links TRBV2 to TRBJ1-1; D perhaps matches TRBD1 (6 bases). V lost 10 bases, J lost 0 bases, and 12 bases lay in between. The CDR3 sequence is 13 residues long. Germline V gene lookup returns CDR1 SNHLY and CDR2 FYNNEI. CDR3 nucleotides: TGTGCCACTTTGGACAGCATGAACACTGAAGCTTTCTTT. Protein: CATLDSMNTEAFF. Combining the CDR3 with reference TRBV2 and TRBJ1-1 gives the whole variable domain EPEVTQTPSHQVTQMGQEVILRCVPISNHLYFYWYRQILGQKVEFLVSFYNNEISEKSEIFDDQFSVERPDGSNFTLKIRSTKLEDSAMYFCATLDSMNTEAFFGQGTRLTVV.

V is TRBV4-2 and J is TRBJ1-1; 12 bases are a match to TRBD1. Germline lookup yields CDR1 LGHNA and CDR2 YNFKEQ. The CDR3 consists of 16 residues. The J segment lost 4 bases and the V segment lost 3 bases, leaving 6 bases of the junction unmatched. This CDR3 reads CASSQGQGARVTEAFF. The CDR3 DNA reads TGTGCCAGCAGCCAGGGACAGGGGGCTCGGGTCACTGAAGCTTTCTTT.

The chain couples TRBV13 to TRBJ1-2, with D unclear. From germline, CDR1 is PRHDT and CDR2 FYEKMQ (reference sequence). The CDR3 sequence is 14 residues long. Trimming took off 2 bases at V and 2 bases at J, with 9 bases between the two ends. CDR3: CASSLMGENYGYTF. The CDR3 region has the DNA TGTGCCAGCAGCTTAATGGGAGAAAACTATGGCTACACCTTC.

The chain carries TRBV5-1 and TRBJ2-7; 8 bases are shared with TRBD1. The V gene end was trimmed by 0 bases and the J gene end by 0 bases; junction bases not matched to a gene: 8. This CDR3 has 17 residues. Germline CDR1 is SGHRS and CDR2 is YFSETQ. Here the CDR3 DNA reads TGCGCCAGCAGCTTGGCTGGCCGGGACAGGCGCTCCTACGAGCAGTACTTC. It codes for CASSLAGRDRRSYEQYF.

The chain links TRBV2 to TRBJ1-2; 8 nucleotides line up with TRBD1. The V segment lost 4 bases and the J segment 8 bases; nucleotides outside the gene matches: 9. This CDR3 is 14 amino acids long. Germline CDR1 SNHLY, CDR2 FYNNEI. In DNA, the CDR3 is TGTGCCAGCAGTGCCACGACGACAGGGGTCGGCTACACCTTC. Protein: CASSATTTGVGYTF.

The chain employs TRBV6-2 or TRBV6-3 and TRBJ1-5, with 7 bases that match TRBD1. This CDR3 spans 18 amino acids. V shed 2 bases and J 0 bases; nucleotides not matched to a gene: 10. Germline V gene sequence: CDR1 MNHEY, CDR2 SVGEGT. The CDR3 sequence is CASSYEDRPVDSNQPQHF. DNA for the CDR3: TGTGCCAGCAGTTACGAGGACAGGCCCGTCGATAGCAATCAGCCCCAGCATTTT.

The genes are TRBV19 and TRBJ1-1; D may be TRBD1 (6 bases). From germline, CDR1 is LNHDA and CDR2 SQIVND (reference sequence). V was clipped by 1 base and J by 8 bases, with 11 bases between them. The CDR3 has 13 residues. The CDR3, as DNA: TGTGCCAGTAGTATAGCCGCAGGGGTAGAAGCTTTCTTT. It is translated as CASSIAAGVEAFF. Full variable domain (remainder filled in from reference TRBV19 and TRBJ1-1): DGGITQSPKYLFRKEGQNVTLSCEQNLNHDAMYWYRQDPGQGLRLIYYSQIVNDFQKGDIAEGYSVSREKKESFPLTVTSAQKNPTAFYLCASSIAAGVEAFFGQGTRLTVV.

The rearrangement uses TRBV12-3 or TRBV12-4 and TRBJ1-1; D is unresolved. This CDR3 spans 13 amino acids. Trimming shortened V by 0 bases and J by 8 bases, and 10 bases separated the two germline ends. CDR3 region: CASSLALSREAFF. In DNA form, the CDR3 reads TGTGCCAGCAGTTTAGCGCTTAGTCGCGAAGCTTTCTTT.

The V and J genes are TRBV4-1 and TRBJ1-5; 7 nucleotides match TRBD1. Germline V gene lookup returns CDR1 MGHRA and CDR2 YSYEKL. The CDR3 consists of 16 residues. V lost 4 bases to trimming and J lost 6 bases; unmatched junction nucleotides: 12. The CDR3 is CASSPYWTGQGQPQHF. The CDR3 DNA reads TGCGCCAGCAGCCCCTACTGGACAGGCCAGGGTCAGCCCCAGCATTTT.

The chain recombines TRBV28 with TRBJ1-4; maybe TRBD1 (6 bases). Per germline, CDR1 MDHEN and CDR2 SYDVKM. This CDR3 region has 15 residues. V was shortened by 3 bases and J by 7 bases, with 15 bases between the two germline ends. CDR3 DNA: TGTGCCAGCAGTTTGGGGGGCCGGGGGGCTGAAAAACTGTTTTTT. Encoded protein: CASSLGGRGAEKLFF.

CDR3: CASIGVSVHEQYF. DNA of the CDR3: TGTGCCAGCATCGGGGTTAGCGTACACGAGCAGTACTTC. V gene TRBV6-5 combines with J gene TRBJ2-7; D perhaps matches TRBD2 (5 bases). This CDR3 spans 13 amino acids. From germline, CDR1 is MNHEY and CDR2 SVGAGI. Trimming left V 7 bases short and J 5 bases short, with 15 bases between.

This chain links TRBV5-1 with TRBJ2-1; TRBD1 might be the D (5 bases). Trimming stripped 0 bases from V and 8 bases from J, with 9 bases between. Germline assignment: CDR1 SGHRS and CDR2 YFSETQ. This CDR3 has 13 amino acids. DNA of the CDR3: TGCGCCAGCAGCTTGGGTGGGGCCCATGAGCAGTTCTTC. This encodes CASSLGGAHEQFF.

This clone occurred once. This sequence joins TRBV5-6 and TRBJ2-7; 10 nucleotides agree with TRBD2. Losses at the gene ends were 4 bases for V and 7 bases for J; bases not matched to a gene: 11. Germline loops: CDR1 SGHDT, CDR2 YYEEEE. The CDR3 runs 15 residues. CDR3 amino acids: CASSRRLAGVGEQYF. The CDR3 nucleotides read TGTGCCAGCAGCCGGAGGCTAGCGGGAGTTGGAGAGCAGTACTTC. The whole variable domain, filled in from reference TRBV5-6 and TRBJ2-7, reads DAGVTQSPTHLIKTRGQQVTLRCSPKSGHDTVSWYQQALGQGPQFIFQYYEEEERQRGNFPDRFSGHQFPNYSSELNVNALLLGDSALYLCASSRRLAGVGEQYFGPGTRLTVT.

The CDR3 DNA follows: TGTGCCATCAGTGAAGAGGATTTGGGTGAAGCTTTCTTT. It yields the protein CAISEEDLGEAFF. V usage is TRBV10-3 and J usage is TRBJ1-1; D gene uncertain. Per germline, CDR1 ENHRY and CDR2 SYGVKD. The CDR3 is made up of 13 amino acids. V lost 3 bases and J lost 7, with 12 bases in between.

This rearrangement joins TRBV7-8 to TRBJ1-6; 7 nucleotides line up with TRBD1. Germline CDR1 is SGHVS and CDR2 is FQNEAQ. This CDR3 has 14 residues. Trimming took 5 bases from V and 12 from J; bases not matched to a gene: 10. CDR3 DNA sequence: TGTGCCAGCAGCCGGGGACAGTCAAGGGAACCCCTCCACTTT. Protein sequence: CASSRGQSREPLHF.

This clone has only one observation. This sequence joins TRBV11-3 and TRBJ2-3; perhaps TRBD1 as D (6 bases). There are 18 residues in the CDR3. The V and J ends lost 0 bases and 4 bases respectively, with 20 bases between them. Germline CDR1 reads SGHNT; CDR2 reads YENEEA. CDR3 DNA: TGTGCCAGCAGCTTAGATCGGCGAAAAGGGGGTATCGCAGATACGCAGTATTTT. Translation: CASSLDRRKGGIADTQYF.

The CDR3 region has the DNA TGTGCCAGAAAAAGCGGGACACTGGAGGCCTACGAGCAGTACTTC. Amino acid sequence: CARKSGTLEAYEQYF. This chain joins TRBV19 and TRBJ2-7, with a tentative D call TRBD2 (7 bases). The CDR3 is 15 amino acids. Germline CDR1 LNHDA, CDR2 SQIVND (reference sequence). The V end lost 9 bases, the J end lost 2 bases, and 20 bases lay between the germline ends.

This clone showed up just a few times. The chain combines TRBV7-8 with TRBJ2-7; possibly TRBD2 for D (7 bases). The V gene's germline CDR1 is SGHVS and CDR2 FQNEAQ. The V end was cut by 5 bases, the J end by 2 bases, with 10 bases between. The CDR3 covers 13 residues. The CDR3 DNA reads as TGTGCCAGCAGCGGGGGGGGCCCCTACGAGCAGTACTTC. Translation: CASSGGGPYEQYF. Looking up the rest from reference TRBV7-8 and TRBJ2-7 gives the full variable domain: GAGVSQSPRYKVAKRGQDVALRCDPISGHVSLFWYQQALGQGPEFLTYFQNEAQLDKSGLPSDRFFAERPEGSVSTLKIQRTQQEDSAVYLCASSGGGPYEQYFGPGTRLTVT.